The T cell receptor (beta chain) described here comes from a study of blood T cell repertoires in COVID-19 (dated by TCRdb to about 2020). Study-wide context: Collaborator samples came from the United States, Italy and Spain and covered acute and convalescent phases of COVID-19. Where available, HLA class I and class II types were obtained from metadata supplied by the sample provider rather than from assay-based typing. The material from the prospective study consisted of cDNA or gDNA derived from T cells, B-cell-depleted T cells, or PBMCs. Nearly every sample came with metadata listing a de-identified subject ID, COVID-19 status, age in years and sex. A freely available public database, intended as a resource for researchers studying the immune response to SARS-CoV-2, is where the repertoires were released. Samples came from the ongoing ImmuneRACE study (first 160 participants) plus 1,254 subjects from 6 global collaborators. The dataset comprised deeply sampled blood TCRbeta repertoires from subjects exposed to, actively infected with, or recovered from COVID-19. Summary of the overall study and its limitations: How much clinical and demographic metadata was included differed by source and by participant, and the metadata was provided uncurated.

The CDR3 goes from the cysteine to the phenylalanine over 15 residues. Just CDR3 DNA is preserved here, 45 bases in frame from base 1. According to the germline V gene, CDR1 reads SGHRS and CDR2 reads YFSETQ. V is cut back by 4 bases and J by 10 bases, with 8 bases in the junction unmatched. In the case of this clone: No cognate antigen has been identified for it. Base qualities are not provided; no much larger clone lies one nucleotide away.

Whole blood was collected in K2EDTA tubes by collaborating institutions according to the institutions' own protocols. For TCRbeta analysis, collaborator samples were shipped as frozen whole blood, as isolated PBMCs, or as DNA extracted from either sample type. TCRbeta CDR3 regions were amplified from genomic DNA using the immunoSEQ Assay, a bias-controlled multiplex PCR. The study's processing was this. The number of nucleated cells in each sample was estimated from the amplification of reference gene primers within the assay. Sequence reads were collapsed and filtered to measure the absolute abundance of every unique TCRbeta CDR3 rearrangement. For each sample, productive Simpson clonality was calculated as the square root of Simpson's diversity index over productive rearrangements. The clones in this table, taken by TCRdb from immuneACCESS, are in-frame only. Not every clone is retained; where verified, under half of the shortfall comes from an unresolved V gene, and the cause of the rest is unknown. The V and J calls and the clone size are those of that table, but D and trimming were determined from the DNA. The sample table shows under 200,000 clones, and roughly 86% are seen once. The ten largest clonotypes hold approximately 6.5% of the sample.

This chain is built from TRBV5-1 and TRBJ1-6, and TRBD1 matches 10 of the central bases. This receptor was obtained from an elderly woman in a cohort sampled during active or convalescent COVID-19. Sequenced: peripheral blood. The CDR3 is CASSLETGGKSPLHF. Read as DNA, the sequence is TGCGCCAGCAGCCTAGAGACAGGGGGCAAATCACCCCTCCACTTT. Joined to the reference TRBV5-1 and TRBJ1-6 proteins, this CDR3 gives the full variable domain: KAGVTQTPRYLIKTRGQQVTLSCSPISGHRSVSWYQQTPGQGLQFLFEYFSETQRNKGNFPGRFSGRQFSNSRSEMNVSTLELGDSALYLCASSLETGGKSPLHFGNGTRLTVT.